One and the same sample provided the 19 T cell receptor beta chains below, sequenced in a study of blood T cell repertoires in COVID-19. The assay was immunoSEQ multiplex PCR, and TCRdb's table has in-frame clones only and misses some. Among about 50,000 clones listed, around 88% were seen once. The sequenced sample was peripheral blood. The receptors come from a woman in her sixties or seventies with acute or convalescent COVID-19.

The J gene is TRBJ2-1, the V gene TRBV9; weak D call: TRBD2 (5 bases). The V end was cut by 3 bases, the J end by 5 bases, with 12 bases between. Germline CDR1 reads SGDLS; CDR2 reads YYNGEE. The CDR3 runs 14 residues. The chain's CDR3 is CASSARGTNNEQFF. CDR3 sequence (DNA): TGTGCCAGCAGCGCCCGGGGAACCAACAATGAGCAGTTCTTC.

This chain links TRBV11-3 with TRBJ2-2; TRBD2 aligns across 8 bases. The germline gives CDR1 SGHNT, CDR2 YENEEA. This CDR3 has 16 residues. V shed 5 bases, J shed 6 bases, and the junction held 11 bases outside the gene matches. This CDR3 reads CASSPSGGGISGELFF. The CDR3 nucleotides are TGTGCCAGCAGCCCGAGCGGGGGCGGAATCTCCGGGGAGCTGTTTTTT.

This chain joins TRBV11-2 and TRBJ2-7; 8 bases align to TRBD2. The CDR3 contains 17 residues. After removal of 1 base from V and 4 bases from J, the junction contained 12 bases not matched to a gene. Germline CDR1 is SGHAT and CDR2 is FQNNGV. CDR3 nucleotide sequence: TGTGCCAGCAGCTTAGTCTTAGGGACTAGGGTCCCATACGAGCAGTACTTC. As protein: CASSLVLGTRVPYEQYF.

CDR3 residues: CASMSGGWETQYF. In nucleotides, the CDR3 is TGTGCCAGCATGTCGGGGGGCTGGGAGACCCAGTACTTC. The chain couples TRBV27 to TRBJ2-5; tentatively, D is TRBD2 (7 bases). The CDR3 has 13 amino acids. Germline CDR1 reads MNHEY; CDR2 reads SMNVEV (reference sequence). The V and J ends lost 7 bases and 5 bases respectively, with 14 bases between them.

The rearrangement links TRBV18 to TRBJ1-3; 8 bases line up with TRBD1. The CDR3 length is 15 residues. J lost 4 bases, V lost 4 bases, and 6 bases had no gene match. The germline V gene has CDR1 KGHSH and CDR2 LQKENI. This CDR3 is CASSLASGGGNTIYF. The CDR3 bases are TGTGCCAGCTCACTCGCATCAGGGGGCGGAAACACCATATATTTT.

The count of this clone is one. This rearrangement joins TRBV7-9 to TRBJ2-2; TRBD2 matches 13 bases. This CDR3 is built from 16 residues. Trimming cost V 5 bases and J 9 bases; bases outside gene matches: 9. Germline V CDR1 and CDR2: SEHNR, FQNEAQ (reference sequence). CDR3 bases: TGTGCCAGCAGCCCCGTTACTAGCGGGGGGGCCCGGGAGCTGTTTTTT. This gives the protein CASSPVTSGGARELFF.

The chain employs TRBV6-5 and TRBJ1-2; 7 positions agree with TRBD1. Germline CDR1 is MNHEY and CDR2 is SVGAGI. This CDR3 has 14 amino acids. The V segment lost 6 bases and the J segment 4 bases; nucleotides outside the gene matches: 8. The CDR3 nucleotides are TGTGCCAGCAGGACCACAGGGGTCGGCTATGGCTACACCTTC. Amino acids: CASRTTGVGYGYTF.

The chain uses TRBV19 and TRBJ1-3; D might be TRBD1 (6 bases). The germline CDR1 and CDR2 sequences are LNHDA and SQIVND (reference sequence). The V gene lost 4 bases and the J gene lost 4 bases, with 8 bases spanning the gap. The CDR3 has 13 residues. The CDR3 protein is CASSTGEGNTIYF. The DNA for the CDR3 is TGTGCCAGTAGTACAGGGGAAGGAAACACCATATATTTT.

In this sample, this clone turned up once. The V and J genes are TRBV28 and TRBJ1-3, with D possibly matching TRBD1 (5 bases). V was pared by 2 bases and J by 3 bases, with 11 bases between. This CDR3 is 15 amino acids long. CDR1 and CDR2 (germline): MDHEN, SYDVKM. DNA for the CDR3: TGTGCCAGCAGTTTAGGGACTCCCTATGGAAACACCATATATTTT. Its translation is CASSLGTPYGNTIYF.

The rearrangement uses TRBV12-3 or TRBV12-4 and TRBJ1-5; D unresolved. Trimming shortened V by 2 bases and J by 10 bases, and 9 bases separated the two germline ends. CDR3 length: 12 amino acids. The CDR3 DNA reads as TGTGCCAGCAGTTTAAGTCCGGGTCCCCAGCATTTT. Amino acids: CASSLSPGPQHF.

The chain couples TRBV7-9 to TRBJ1-5; D not resolved. This CDR3 is built from 13 residues. Germline CDR1 reads SEHNR; CDR2 reads FQNEAQ (reference sequence). V dropped 1 base and J dropped 4 bases, with 5 bases sitting between them. The CDR3: CASSLGVNQPQHF. The CDR3 region has the DNA TGTGCCAGCAGCTTAGGAGTGAATCAGCCCCAGCATTTT.

The genes are TRBV28 and TRBJ1-1; a weak D match, TRBD1 (5 bases). Per the germline V gene, CDR1 is MDHEN and CDR2 is SYDVKM. The V end was cut by 3 bases, the J end by 0 bases, with 14 bases between. CDR3 size: 16 residues. Here the CDR3 reads CASSLGSGLVNTEAFF. The CDR3 nucleotides are TGTGCCAGCAGTTTGGGGTCAGGGTTGGTGAACACTGAAGCTTTCTTT. Complete variable domain (other parts from reference TRBV28 and TRBJ1-1): DVKVTQSSRYLVKRTGEKVFLECVQDMDHENMFWYRQDPGLGLRLIYFSYDVKMKEKGDIPEGYSVSREKKERFSLILESASTNQTSMYLCASSLGSGLVNTEAFFGQGTRLTVV.

This chain uses TRBV4-1 with TRBJ2-2; D possibly corresponds to TRBD2 (6 bases). The CDR3 has 15 residues. V gave up 2 bases and J gave up 6 bases, with 13 bases separating them. Germline CDR1 reads MGHRA; CDR2 reads YSYEKL. CDR3 amino acids: CASSQRLGDAGELFF. In DNA form, the CDR3 reads TGCGCCAGCAGCCAAAGACTAGGGGATGCCGGGGAGCTGTTTTTT.

The chain uses TRBV11-2 and TRBJ2-7, with D perhaps matching TRBD1 (5 bases). The CDR3 has 15 residues. Germline CDR1 reads SGHAT; CDR2 reads FQNNGV. V gave up 6 bases and J gave up 2 bases, with 17 bases separating them. CDR3 in amino acids: CASSLGTGNPYEQYF. CDR3 sequence (DNA): TGTGCCAGCAGTCTGGGCACAGGCAACCCCTACGAGCAGTACTTC.

V gene TRBV29-1 combines with J gene TRBJ1-1, with TRBD1 matching 9 bases. Germline-derived CDR1 and CDR2 are SQVTM and ANQGSEA. CDR3 size: 12 residues. The ends lost 7 bases at V and 3 bases at J; junction bases unmatched: 3. Here the CDR3 reads CSARQGDTEAFF. In DNA form, the CDR3 reads TGCAGCGCCAGACAGGGGGACACTGAAGCTTTCTTT.

This chain uses TRBV4-2 with TRBJ1-4; 7 bases map to TRBD1. This CDR3 spans 16 amino acids. Germline V gene sequence: CDR1 LGHNA, CDR2 YNFKEQ. Germline trimming cut 4 bases from V and 4 bases from J; bases unmatched to any gene: 9. The CDR3 sequence is CASSREGGRSNEKLFF. In DNA form, the CDR3 reads TGTGCCAGCAGCCGCGAAGGGGGCAGGAGTAATGAAAAACTGTTTTTT.

J is TRBJ1-5 and V is TRBV19; 7 bases fit TRBD1. The CDR3 consists of 17 residues. V shed 6 bases and J 1 base; nucleotides not matched to a gene: 12. The V gene's germline CDR1 is LNHDA and CDR2 SQIVND (reference sequence). CDR3 DNA sequence: TGTGCCAGTAGACACATAACAGGGGTCGGGAGCAATCAGCCCCAGCATTTT. Residues: CASRHITGVGSNQPQHF.

In this sample, this clone turned up once. The chain employs TRBV6-6 and TRBJ1-4; 8 bases match TRBD1. The CDR3 has 18 amino acids. Germline CDR1 reads MNHNY; CDR2 reads SVGAGI (reference sequence). V trimming: 5 bases; J trimming: 0 bases; junction bases outside the gene matches: 11. CDR3 region: CASSPGTGVPATNEKLFF. The CDR3 DNA follows: TGTGCCAGCAGTCCGGGGACAGGCGTCCCAGCAACTAATGAAAAACTGTTTTTT.

The gene calls are TRBV4-1 and TRBJ2-7; D is unresolved. The V gene's germline CDR1 is MGHRA and CDR2 YSYEKL. CDR3 size: 12 residues. V shed 5 bases and J shed 1 base, with 6 bases lying between them. The CDR3 loop reads CASSSSSYEQYF. The CDR3 DNA reads as TGCGCCAGCAGCTCCTCTTCCTACGAGCAGTACTTC.